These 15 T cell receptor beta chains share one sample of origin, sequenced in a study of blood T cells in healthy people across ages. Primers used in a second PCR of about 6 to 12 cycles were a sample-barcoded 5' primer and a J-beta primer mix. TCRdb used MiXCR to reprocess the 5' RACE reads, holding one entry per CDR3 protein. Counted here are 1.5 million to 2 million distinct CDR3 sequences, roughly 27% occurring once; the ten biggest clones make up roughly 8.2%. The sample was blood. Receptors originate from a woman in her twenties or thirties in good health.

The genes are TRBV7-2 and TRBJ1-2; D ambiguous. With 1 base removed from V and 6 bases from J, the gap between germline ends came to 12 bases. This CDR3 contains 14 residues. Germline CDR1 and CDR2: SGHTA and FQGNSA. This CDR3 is CASSLDYGSNGYTF. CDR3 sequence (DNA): TGTGCCAGCAGCTTAGATTATGGTTCGAATGGCTACACCTTC.

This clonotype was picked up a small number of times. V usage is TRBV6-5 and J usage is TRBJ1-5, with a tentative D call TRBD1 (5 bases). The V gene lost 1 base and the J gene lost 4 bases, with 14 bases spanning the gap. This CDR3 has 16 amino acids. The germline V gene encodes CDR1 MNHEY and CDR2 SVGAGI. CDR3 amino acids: CASSYLPQGANQPQHF. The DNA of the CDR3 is TGTGCCAGCAGTTACTTACCCCAGGGAGCGAATCAGCCCCAGCATTTT.

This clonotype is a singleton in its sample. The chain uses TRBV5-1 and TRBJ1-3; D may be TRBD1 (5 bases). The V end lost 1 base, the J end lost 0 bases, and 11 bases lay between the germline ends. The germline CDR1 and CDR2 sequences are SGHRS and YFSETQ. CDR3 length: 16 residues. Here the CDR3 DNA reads TGCGCCAGCAGCTTGAGGGACGACAGCTCTGGAAACACCATATATTTT. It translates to CASSLRDDSSGNTIYF.

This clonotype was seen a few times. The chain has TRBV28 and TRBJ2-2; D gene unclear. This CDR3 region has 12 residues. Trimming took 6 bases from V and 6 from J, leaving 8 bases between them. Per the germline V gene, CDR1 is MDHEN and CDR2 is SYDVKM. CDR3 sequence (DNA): TGTGCCAGCAGCGATAACGCCGGGGAGCTGTTTTTT. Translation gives CASSDNAGELFF.

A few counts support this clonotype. The CDR3 region has the DNA TGCAGTGCTAGATCTAGCGGGAGTGGAGGCACAGATACGCAGTATTTT. This codes for CSARSSGSGGTDTQYF. The chain combines TRBV20-1 with TRBJ2-3, with TRBD2 matching 10 bases. The ends lost 2 bases at V and 1 base at J; junction bases unmatched: 6. The CDR3 is made up of 16 amino acids. Germline V gene sequence: CDR1 DFQATT, CDR2 SNEGSKA (reference sequence).

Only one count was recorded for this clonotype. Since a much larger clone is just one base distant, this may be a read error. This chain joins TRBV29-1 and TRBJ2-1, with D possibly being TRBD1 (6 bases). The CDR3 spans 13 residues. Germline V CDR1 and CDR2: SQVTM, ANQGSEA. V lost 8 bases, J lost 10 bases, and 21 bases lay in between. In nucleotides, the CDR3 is TGCAGCTTTACCGGGGACACCTCCTACGAGCAGTTCTTC. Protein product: CSFTGDTSYEQFF.

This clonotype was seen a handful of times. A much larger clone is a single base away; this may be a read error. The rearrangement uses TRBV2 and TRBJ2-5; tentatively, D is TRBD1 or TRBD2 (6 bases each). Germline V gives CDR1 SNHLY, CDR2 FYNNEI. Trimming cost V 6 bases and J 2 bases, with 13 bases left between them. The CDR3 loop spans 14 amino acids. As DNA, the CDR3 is TGTGCCAGCAGCCCGGACAGCGGGCAAGAGACCCAGTACTTC. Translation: CASSPDSGQETQYF. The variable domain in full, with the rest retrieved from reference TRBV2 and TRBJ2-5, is EPEVTQTPSHQVTQMGQEVILRCVPISNHLYFYWYRQILGQKVEFLVSFYNNEISEKSEIFDDQFSVERPDGSNFTLKIRSTKLEDSAMYFCASSPDSGQETQYFGPGTRLLVL.

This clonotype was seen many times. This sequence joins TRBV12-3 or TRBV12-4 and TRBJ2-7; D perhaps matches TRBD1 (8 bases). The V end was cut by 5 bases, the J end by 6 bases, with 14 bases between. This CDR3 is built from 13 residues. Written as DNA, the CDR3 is TGTGCCAGCAGTACGACAGGGGAGGGCGAGCAGTACTTC. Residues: CASSTTGEGEQYF.

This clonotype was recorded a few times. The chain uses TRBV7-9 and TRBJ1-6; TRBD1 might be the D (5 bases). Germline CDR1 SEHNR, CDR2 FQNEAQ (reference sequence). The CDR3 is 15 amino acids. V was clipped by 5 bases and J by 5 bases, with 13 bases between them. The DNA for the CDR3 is TGTGCCAGCAGCCCCGGACAAAGAAATAATTCACCCCTCCACTTT. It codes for CASSPGQRNNSPLHF.

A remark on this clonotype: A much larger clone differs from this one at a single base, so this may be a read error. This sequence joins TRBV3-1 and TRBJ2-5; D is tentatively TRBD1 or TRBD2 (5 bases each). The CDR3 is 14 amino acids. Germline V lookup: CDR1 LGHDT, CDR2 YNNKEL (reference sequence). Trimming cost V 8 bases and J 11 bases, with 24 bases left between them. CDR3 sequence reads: CASGYEGPRSEQYF. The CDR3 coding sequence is TGTGCCAGCGGCTATGAGGGACCGAGGAGTGAGCAGTACTTC.

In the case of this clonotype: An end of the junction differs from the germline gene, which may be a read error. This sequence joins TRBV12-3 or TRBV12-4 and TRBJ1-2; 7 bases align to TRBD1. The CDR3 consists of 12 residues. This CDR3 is CAGRGTDIGCTF. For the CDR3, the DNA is TGTGCCGGAAGGGGGACAGATATTGGCTGCACCTTC.

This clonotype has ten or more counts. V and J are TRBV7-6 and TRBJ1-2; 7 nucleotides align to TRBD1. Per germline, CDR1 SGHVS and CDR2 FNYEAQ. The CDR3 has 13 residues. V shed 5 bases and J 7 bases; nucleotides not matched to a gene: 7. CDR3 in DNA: TGTGCCAGCAGCCACCCAAGGGGGCCTGGCTACACCTTC. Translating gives CASSHPRGPGYTF.

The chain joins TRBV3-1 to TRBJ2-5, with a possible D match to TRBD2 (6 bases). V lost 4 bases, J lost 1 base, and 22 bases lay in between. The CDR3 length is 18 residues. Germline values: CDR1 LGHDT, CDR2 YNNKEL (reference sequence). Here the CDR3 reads CASSPPPGEHNVQETQYF. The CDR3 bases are TGTGCCAGCAGCCCGCCACCGGGGGAGCACAACGTCCAAGAGACCCAGTACTTC.

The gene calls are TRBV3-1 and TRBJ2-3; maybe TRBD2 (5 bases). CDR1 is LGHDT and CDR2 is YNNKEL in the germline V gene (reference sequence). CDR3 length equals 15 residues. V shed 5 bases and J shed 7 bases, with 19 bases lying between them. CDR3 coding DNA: TGTGCCAGCAGCTCGACCTCTGGGCTCGGGAATACGCAGTATTTT. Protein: CASSSTSGLGNTQYF.

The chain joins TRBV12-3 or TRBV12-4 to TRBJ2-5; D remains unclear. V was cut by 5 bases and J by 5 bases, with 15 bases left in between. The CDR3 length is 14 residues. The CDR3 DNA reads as TGTGCCAGCAGTCCCCCGGCGTTTACGGAGACCCAGTACTTC. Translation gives CASSPPAFTETQYF.